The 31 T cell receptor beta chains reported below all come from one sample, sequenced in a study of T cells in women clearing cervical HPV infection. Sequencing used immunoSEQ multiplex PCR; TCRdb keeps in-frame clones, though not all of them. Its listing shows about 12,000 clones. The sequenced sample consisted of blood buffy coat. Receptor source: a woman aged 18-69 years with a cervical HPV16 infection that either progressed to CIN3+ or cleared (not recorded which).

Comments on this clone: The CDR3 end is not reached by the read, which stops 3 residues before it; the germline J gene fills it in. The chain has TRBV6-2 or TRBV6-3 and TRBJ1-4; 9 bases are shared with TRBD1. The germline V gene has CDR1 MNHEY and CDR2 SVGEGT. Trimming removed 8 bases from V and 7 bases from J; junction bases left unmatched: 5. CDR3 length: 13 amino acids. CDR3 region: CASADRGIEKLFF. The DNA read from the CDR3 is TGTGCCAGCGCGGACAGGGGAATTGAAAAA.

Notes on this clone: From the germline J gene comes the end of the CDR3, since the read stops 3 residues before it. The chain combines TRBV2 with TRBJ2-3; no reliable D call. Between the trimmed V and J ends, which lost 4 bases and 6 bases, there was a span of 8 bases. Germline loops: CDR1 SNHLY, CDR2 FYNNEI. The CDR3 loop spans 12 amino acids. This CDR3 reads CASSVGPDTQYF. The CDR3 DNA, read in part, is TGTGCCAGCAGTGTGGGCCCGGATACG. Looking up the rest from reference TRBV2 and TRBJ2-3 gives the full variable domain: EPEVTQTPSHQVTQMGQEVILRCVPISNHLYFYWYRQILGQKVEFLVSFYNNEISEKSEIFDDQFSVERPDGSNFTLKIRSTKLEDSAMYFCASSVGPDTQYFGPGTRLTVL.

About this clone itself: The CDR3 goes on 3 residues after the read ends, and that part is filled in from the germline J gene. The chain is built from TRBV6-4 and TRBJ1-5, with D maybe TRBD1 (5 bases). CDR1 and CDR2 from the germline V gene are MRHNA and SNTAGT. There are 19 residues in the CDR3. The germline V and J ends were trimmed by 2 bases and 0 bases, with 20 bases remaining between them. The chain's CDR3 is CASSDPRGTTAYSNQPQHF. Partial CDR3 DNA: TGTGCCAGCAGTGACCCCCGGGGGACGACCGCTTATAGCAATCAGCCC.

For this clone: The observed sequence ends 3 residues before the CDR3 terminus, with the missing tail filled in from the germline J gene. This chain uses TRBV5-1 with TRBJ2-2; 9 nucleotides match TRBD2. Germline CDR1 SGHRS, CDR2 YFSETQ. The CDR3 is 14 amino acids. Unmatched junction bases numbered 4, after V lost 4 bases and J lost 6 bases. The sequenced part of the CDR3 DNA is TGCGCCAGCAGCCCGGGGACTAGCCCCGGGGAG. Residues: CASSPGTSPGE. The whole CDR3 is CASSPGTSPGELFF.

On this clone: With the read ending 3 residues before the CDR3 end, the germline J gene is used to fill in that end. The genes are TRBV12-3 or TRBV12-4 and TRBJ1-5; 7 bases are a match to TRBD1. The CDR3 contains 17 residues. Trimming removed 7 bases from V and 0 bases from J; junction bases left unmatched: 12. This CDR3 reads CASTKGDRRNSNQPQHF. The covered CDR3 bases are TGTGCCAGCACCAAAGGGGACAGAAGGAATAGCAATCAGCCC.

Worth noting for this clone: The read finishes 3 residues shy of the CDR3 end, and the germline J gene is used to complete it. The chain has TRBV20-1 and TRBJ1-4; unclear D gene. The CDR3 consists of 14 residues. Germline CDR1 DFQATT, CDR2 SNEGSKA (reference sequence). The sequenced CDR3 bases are TGCAGTGCCCTCCTGTCGGGGAATAATTCACCA. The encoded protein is CSALLSGNNSP. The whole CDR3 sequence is CSALLSGNNSPLFF.

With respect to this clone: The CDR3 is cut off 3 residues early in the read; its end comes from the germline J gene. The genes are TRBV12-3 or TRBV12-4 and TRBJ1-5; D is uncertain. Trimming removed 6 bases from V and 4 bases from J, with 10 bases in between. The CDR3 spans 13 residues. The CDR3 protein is CASRNSLNQPQHF. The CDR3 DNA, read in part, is TGTGCCAGCAGAAACAGTCTGAATCAGCCC.

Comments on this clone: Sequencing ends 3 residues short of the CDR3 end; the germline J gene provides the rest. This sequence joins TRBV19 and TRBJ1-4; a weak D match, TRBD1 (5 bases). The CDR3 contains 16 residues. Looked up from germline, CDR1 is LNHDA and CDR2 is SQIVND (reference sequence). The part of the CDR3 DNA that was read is TGTGCCAGTAATAAACAGGAACTCTCTGGGGCCAACGTA. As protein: CASNKQELSGANV. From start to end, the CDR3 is CASNKQELSGANVLFF.

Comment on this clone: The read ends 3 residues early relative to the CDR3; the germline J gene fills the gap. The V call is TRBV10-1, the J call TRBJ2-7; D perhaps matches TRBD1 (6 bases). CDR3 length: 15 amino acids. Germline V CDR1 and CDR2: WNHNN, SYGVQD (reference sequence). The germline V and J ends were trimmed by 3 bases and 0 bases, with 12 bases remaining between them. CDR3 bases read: TGCGCCAGCAGTGACTCCTGGGACACCTCCTACGAG. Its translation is CASSDSWDTSYE. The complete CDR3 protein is CASSDSWDTSYEQYF.

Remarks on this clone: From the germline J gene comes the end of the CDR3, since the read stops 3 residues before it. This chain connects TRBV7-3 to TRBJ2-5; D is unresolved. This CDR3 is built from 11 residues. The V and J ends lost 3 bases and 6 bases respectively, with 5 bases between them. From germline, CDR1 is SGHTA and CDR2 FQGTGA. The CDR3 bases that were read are TGTGCCAGCAGCTTCCAGAAGACC. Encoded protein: CASSFQKT. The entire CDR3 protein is CASSFQKTQYF.

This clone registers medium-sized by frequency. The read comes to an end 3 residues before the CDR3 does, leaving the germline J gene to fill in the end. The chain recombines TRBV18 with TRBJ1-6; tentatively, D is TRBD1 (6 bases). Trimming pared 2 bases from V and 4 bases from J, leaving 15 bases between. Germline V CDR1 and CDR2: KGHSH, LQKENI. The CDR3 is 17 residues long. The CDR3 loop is CASSPIGQRRYNSPLHF. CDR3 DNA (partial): TGTGCCAGCTCACCAATTGGACAGCGCCGTTATAATTCACCC.

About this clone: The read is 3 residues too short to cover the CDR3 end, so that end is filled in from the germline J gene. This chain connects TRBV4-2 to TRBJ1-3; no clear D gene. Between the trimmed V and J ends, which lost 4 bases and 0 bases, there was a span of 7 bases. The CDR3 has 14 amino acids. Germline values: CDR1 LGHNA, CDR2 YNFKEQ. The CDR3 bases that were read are TGTGCCAGCAGCCCCGGTGACTCTGGAAACACC. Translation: CASSPGDSGNT. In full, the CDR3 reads CASSPGDSGNTIYF.

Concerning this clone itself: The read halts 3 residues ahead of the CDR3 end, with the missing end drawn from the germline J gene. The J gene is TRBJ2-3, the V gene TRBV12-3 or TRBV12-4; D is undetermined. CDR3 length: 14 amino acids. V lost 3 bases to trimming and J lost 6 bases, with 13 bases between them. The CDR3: CASSLIADLDTQYF. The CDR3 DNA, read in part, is TGTGCCAGCAGTTTGATAGCAGATCTCGATACG.

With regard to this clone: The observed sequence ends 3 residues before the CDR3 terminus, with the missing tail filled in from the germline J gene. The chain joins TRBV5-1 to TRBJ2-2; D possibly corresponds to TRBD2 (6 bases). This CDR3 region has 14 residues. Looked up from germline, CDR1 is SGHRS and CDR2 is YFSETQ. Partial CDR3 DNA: TGCGCCAGCAGCACGGGGGAGTTTAATGAAAAG. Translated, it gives CASSTGEFNEK. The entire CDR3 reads CASSTGEFNEKLFF. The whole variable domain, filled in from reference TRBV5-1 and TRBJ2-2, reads KAGVTQTPRYLIKTRGQQVTLSCSPISGHRSVSWYQQTPGQGLQFLFEYFSETQRNKGNFPGRFSGRQFSNSRSEMNVSTLELGDSALYLCASSTGEFNEKLFFGEGSRLTVL.

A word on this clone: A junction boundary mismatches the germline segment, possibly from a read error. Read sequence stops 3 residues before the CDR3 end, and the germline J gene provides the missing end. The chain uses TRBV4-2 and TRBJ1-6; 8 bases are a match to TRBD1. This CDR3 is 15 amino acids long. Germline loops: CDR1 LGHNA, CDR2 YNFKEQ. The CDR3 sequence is CASSQRQGANSPLHF. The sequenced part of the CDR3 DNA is TGTGCCAGCAGCCAAAGGCAGGGGGCGAATTCGCCC.

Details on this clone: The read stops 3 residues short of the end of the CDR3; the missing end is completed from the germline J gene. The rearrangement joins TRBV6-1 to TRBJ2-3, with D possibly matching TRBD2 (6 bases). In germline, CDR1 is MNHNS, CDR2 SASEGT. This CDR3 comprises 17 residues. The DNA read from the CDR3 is TGTGCCAGCAGTGAAGAGTTAGGAGGGCTGAGCAATCAGCCG. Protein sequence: CASSEELGGLSNQP. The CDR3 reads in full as CASSEELGGLSNQPQYF.

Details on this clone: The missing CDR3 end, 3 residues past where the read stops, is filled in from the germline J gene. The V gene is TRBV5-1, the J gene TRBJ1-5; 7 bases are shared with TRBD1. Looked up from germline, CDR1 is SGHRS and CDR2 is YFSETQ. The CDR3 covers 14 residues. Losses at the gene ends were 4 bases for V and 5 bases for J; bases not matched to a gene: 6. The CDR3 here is CASSQTGTDQPQHF. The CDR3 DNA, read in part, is TGCGCCAGCAGCCAGACCGGGACAGATCAGCCC.

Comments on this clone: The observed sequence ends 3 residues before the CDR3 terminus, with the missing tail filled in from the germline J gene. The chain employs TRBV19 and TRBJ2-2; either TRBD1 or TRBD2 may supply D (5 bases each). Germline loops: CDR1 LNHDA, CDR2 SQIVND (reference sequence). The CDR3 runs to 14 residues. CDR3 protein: CASAQEATNEKLFF. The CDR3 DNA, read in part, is TGTGCCAGTGCACAGGAGGCAACTAATGAAAAG.

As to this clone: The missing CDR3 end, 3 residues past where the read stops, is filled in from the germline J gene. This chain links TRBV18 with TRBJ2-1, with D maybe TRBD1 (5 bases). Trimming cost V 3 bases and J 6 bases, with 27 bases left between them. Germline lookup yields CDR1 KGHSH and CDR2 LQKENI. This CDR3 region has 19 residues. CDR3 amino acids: CASSPPISGLVAFPNEQFF. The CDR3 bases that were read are TGTGCCAGCTCACCCCCGATATCAGGGTTAGTGGCTTTTCCCAATGAG.

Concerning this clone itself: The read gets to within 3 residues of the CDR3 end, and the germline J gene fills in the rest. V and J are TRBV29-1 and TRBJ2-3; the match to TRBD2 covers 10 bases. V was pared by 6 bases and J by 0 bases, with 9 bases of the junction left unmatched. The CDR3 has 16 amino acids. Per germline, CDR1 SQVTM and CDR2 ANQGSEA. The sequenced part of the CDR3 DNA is TGCAGCGTGGCCCTAGCGGGGGTTCCTAGCACAGATACG. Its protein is CSVALAGVPSTDT. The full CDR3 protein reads CSVALAGVPSTDTQYF.

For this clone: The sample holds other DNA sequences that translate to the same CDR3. This chain's CDR3 is CASSEDRGGREQYF. The CDR3 bases that were read are TGTGCCAGCAGCGAGGACAGGGGGGGTCGCGAG. The chain carries TRBV7-2 and TRBJ2-7; 10 nucleotides align to TRBD1. The read terminates 3 residues before the CDR3 end, so the remaining end is supplied by the germline J gene. The V gene's germline CDR1 is SGHTA and CDR2 FQGNSA. This CDR3 comprises 14 residues. V lost 5 bases, J lost 6 bases, and 7 bases stayed unmatched.

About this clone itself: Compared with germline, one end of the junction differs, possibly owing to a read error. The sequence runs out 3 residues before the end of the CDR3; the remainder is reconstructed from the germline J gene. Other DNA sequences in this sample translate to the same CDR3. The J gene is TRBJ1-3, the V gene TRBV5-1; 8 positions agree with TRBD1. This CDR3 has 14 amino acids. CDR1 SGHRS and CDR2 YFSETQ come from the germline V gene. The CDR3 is CASSRGQEGNTIYF. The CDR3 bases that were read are TGCGCCAGCAGCCGGGGACAGGAGGGAAACACG.

The DNA read from the CDR3 is TGCAGTGCCCGGACAGGGTGGTATGGC. Protein sequence: CSARTGWYG. The whole CDR3 sequence reads CSARTGWYGYTF. The chain is built from TRBV20-1 and TRBJ1-2; 8 positions match TRBD1. The observed sequence ends 3 residues before the CDR3 terminus, with the missing tail filled in from the germline J gene. The CDR3 loop spans 12 amino acids. Per the germline V gene, CDR1 is DFQATT and CDR2 is SNEGSKA (reference sequence). V shed 6 bases and J 5 bases; nucleotides not matched to a gene: 5.

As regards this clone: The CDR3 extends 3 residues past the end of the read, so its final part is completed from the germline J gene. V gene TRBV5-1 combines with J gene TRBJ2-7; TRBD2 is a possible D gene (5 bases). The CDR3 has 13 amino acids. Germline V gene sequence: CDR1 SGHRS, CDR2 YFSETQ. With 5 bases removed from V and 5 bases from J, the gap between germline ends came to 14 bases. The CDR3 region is CASRDGEENEQYF. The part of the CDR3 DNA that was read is TGCGCCAGCAGGGACGGGGAAGAGAACGAG.

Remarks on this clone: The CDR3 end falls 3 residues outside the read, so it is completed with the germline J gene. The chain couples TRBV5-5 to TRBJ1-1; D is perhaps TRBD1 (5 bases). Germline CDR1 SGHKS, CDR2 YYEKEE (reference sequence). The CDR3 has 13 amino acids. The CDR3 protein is CASSLGGEGAAFF. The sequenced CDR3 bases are TGTGCCAGCAGCTTGGGGGGGGAGGGCGCG. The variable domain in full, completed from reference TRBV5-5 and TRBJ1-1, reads DAGVTQSPTHLIKTRGQQVTLRCSPISGHKSVSWYQQVLGQGPQFIFQYYEKEERGRGNFPDRFSARQFPNYSSELNVNALLLGDSALYLCASSLGGEGAAFFGQGTRLTVV.

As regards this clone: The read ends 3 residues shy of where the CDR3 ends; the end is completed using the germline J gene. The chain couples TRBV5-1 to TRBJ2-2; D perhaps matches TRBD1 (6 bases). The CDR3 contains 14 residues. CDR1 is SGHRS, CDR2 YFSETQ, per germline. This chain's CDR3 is CASSLEQAGEKLFF. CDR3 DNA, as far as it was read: TGCGCCAGCAGCTTGGAACAGGCAGGGGAAAAG.

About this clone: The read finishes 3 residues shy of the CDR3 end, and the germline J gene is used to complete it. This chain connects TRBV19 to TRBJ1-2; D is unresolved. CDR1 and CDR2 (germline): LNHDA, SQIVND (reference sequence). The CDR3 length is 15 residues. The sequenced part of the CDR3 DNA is TGTGCCAGTAGTCTACAGCTTGGCTCCTACAATGAC. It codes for CASSLQLGSYND. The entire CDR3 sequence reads CASSLQLGSYNDYTF.

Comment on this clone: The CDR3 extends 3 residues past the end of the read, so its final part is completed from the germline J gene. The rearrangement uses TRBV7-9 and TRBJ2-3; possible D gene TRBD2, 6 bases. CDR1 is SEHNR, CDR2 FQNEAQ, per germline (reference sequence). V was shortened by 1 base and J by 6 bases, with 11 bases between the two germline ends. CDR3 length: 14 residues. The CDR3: CASSLGGAGDTQYF. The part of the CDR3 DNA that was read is TGTGCCAGCAGCTTAGGAGGGGCGGGGGATACG.

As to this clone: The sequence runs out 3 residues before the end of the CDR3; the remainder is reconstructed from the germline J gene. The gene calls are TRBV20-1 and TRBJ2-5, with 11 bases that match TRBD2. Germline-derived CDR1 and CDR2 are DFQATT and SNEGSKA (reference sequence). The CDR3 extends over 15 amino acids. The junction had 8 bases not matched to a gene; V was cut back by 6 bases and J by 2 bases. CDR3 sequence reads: CSAPTSGGWQETQYF. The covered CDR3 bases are TGCAGTGCACCAACTAGCGGGGGATGGCAAGAGACC.

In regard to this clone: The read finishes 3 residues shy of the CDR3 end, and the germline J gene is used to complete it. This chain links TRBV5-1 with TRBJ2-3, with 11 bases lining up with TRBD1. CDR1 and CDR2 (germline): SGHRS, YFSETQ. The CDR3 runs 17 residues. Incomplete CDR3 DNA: TGCGCCAGCAGCCCCGGACAGGGGGCATGGAGCAATCAGCCG. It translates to CASSPGQGAWSNQP. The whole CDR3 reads CASSPGQGAWSNQPQYF.

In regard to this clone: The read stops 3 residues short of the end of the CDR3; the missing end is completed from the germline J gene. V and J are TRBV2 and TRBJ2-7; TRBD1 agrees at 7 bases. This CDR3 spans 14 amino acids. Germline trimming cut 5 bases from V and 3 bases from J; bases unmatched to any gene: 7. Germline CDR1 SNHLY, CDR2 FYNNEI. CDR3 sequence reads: CASSKRDSGYEQYF. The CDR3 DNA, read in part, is TGTGCCAGCAGTAAACGGGACAGCGGCTACGAG.